These 18 T cell receptor beta chains share one sample of origin, sequenced in a study of control samples from healthy donors and cancer patients. Profiling relied on immunoSEQ multiplex PCR, and the TCRdb table lists in-frame clones only, not all of them. Of roughly 130,000 clones detected, approximately 90% appear once; the ten largest clones hold about 9%. Sequenced input: blood. Receptor source: a man between 18 and 29 years old in good health.

This sequence joins TRBV5-1 and TRBJ2-4, with D uncertain. V gave up 4 bases and J gave up 0 bases, with 20 bases separating them. This CDR3 has 18 amino acids. Germline values: CDR1 SGHRS, CDR2 YFSETQ. This CDR3 is CASSAFGTLTLAKNIQYF. The CDR3, as DNA: TGCGCCAGCAGCGCTTTCGGAACACTCACCTTAGCCAAAAACATTCAGTACTTC.

The rearrangement links TRBV5-1 to TRBJ2-1, with TRBD1 identical over 7 bases. With V trimmed by 7 bases and J by 5 bases, 6 bases remained unmatched. Looked up from germline, CDR1 is SGHRS and CDR2 is YFSETQ. The CDR3 consists of 13 residues. The CDR3 bases are TGCGCCAGCGAGAGGACAGGTAACAATGAGCAGTTCTTC. It is translated as CASERTGNNEQFF.

This rearrangement joins TRBV6-5 to TRBJ1-6, with D hard to call. The CDR3 consists of 12 residues. The V end was cut by 8 bases, the J end by 6 bases, with 8 bases between. Germline CDR1 MNHEY, CDR2 SVGAGI. The CDR3 reads CASGWFNSPLHF. The DNA of the CDR3 is TGTGCCAGCGGGTGGTTTAATTCACCCCTCCACTTT.

The V and J genes are TRBV2 and TRBJ2-1; unclear D gene. Germline lookup yields CDR1 SNHLY and CDR2 FYNNEI. Trimming took off 6 bases at V and 2 bases at J, with 8 bases between the two ends. CDR3 length equals 13 residues. As DNA, the CDR3 is TGTGCCAGCAGGGACGGGCCCTACAATGAGCAGTTCTTC. Protein: CASRDGPYNEQFF. The full variable domain, with the rest looked up from reference TRBV2 and TRBJ2-1, is EPEVTQTPSHQVTQMGQEVILRCVPISNHLYFYWYRQILGQKVEFLVSFYNNEISEKSEIFDDQFSVERPDGSNFTLKIRSTKLEDSAMYFCASRDGPYNEQFFGPGTRLTVL.

This sequence joins TRBV11-2 and TRBJ2-2; D is ambiguous. Per germline, CDR1 SGHAT and CDR2 FQNNGV. Trimming shortened V by 5 bases and J by 2 bases, and 6 bases separated the two germline ends. The CDR3 length is 13 residues. The CDR3 DNA reads as TGTGCCAGCAGCCGTTACAACACCGGGGAGCTGTTTTTT. Translating gives CASSRYNTGELFF. The variable domain in full, with the rest retrieved from reference TRBV11-2 and TRBJ2-2, is EAGVAQSPRYKIIEKRQSVAFWCNPISGHATLYWYQQILGQGPKLLIQFQNNGVVDDSQLPKDRFSAERLKGVDSTLKIQPAKLEDSAVYLCASSRYNTGELFFGEGSRLTVL.

The chain combines TRBV15 with TRBJ2-3, with D perhaps matching TRBD2 (6 bases). This CDR3 spans 14 amino acids. Germline V lookup: CDR1 LNHNV, CDR2 YYDKDF (reference sequence). The V and J ends lost 0 bases and 8 bases respectively, with 12 bases between them. The CDR3 protein is CATSRDLGEATQYF. The DNA of the CDR3 is TGTGCCACCAGCAGAGATCTGGGGGAGGCTACGCAGTATTTT.

J is TRBJ1-5 and V is TRBV27, with a possible D match to TRBD1 (5 bases). From germline, CDR1 is MNHEY and CDR2 SMNVEV (reference sequence). V was shortened by 6 bases and J by 2 bases, with 20 bases between the two germline ends. The CDR3 is 17 residues long. CDR3 nucleotides: TGTGCCAGCAGCCAAAGAGGGCAGGGAGTAGGCAATCAGCCCCAGCATTTT. This codes for CASSQRGQGVGNQPQHF.

V usage is TRBV5-6 and J usage is TRBJ1-6, with unresolved D. V lost 1 base to trimming and J lost 14 bases, with 10 bases between them. This CDR3 comprises 12 residues. The V gene's germline CDR1 is SGHDT and CDR2 YYEEEE. The CDR3 reads CASSLNAGALHF. The CDR3 DNA reads as TGTGCCAGCAGCTTGAATGCCGGAGCCCTCCACTTT.

This sequence joins TRBV11-2 and TRBJ2-5; maybe TRBD2 (6 bases). The CDR3 runs to 16 residues. The germline V and J ends were trimmed by 4 bases and 5 bases, with 20 bases remaining between them. Germline loops: CDR1 SGHAT, CDR2 FQNNGV. In nucleotides, the CDR3 is TGTGCCAGCAGCTCGATTAGCGGTTTTGGGATGGAGACCCAGTACTTC. Translation gives CASSSISGFGMETQYF.

This clone was recorded once. The chain links TRBV3-1 (or the pseudogene TRBV3-2) to TRBJ1-2; D possibly corresponds to TRBD1 (5 bases). V lost 2 bases and J 5 bases, leaving 12 bases between the germline ends. This CDR3 comprises 14 residues. Germline values: CDR1 LGHDT, CDR2 YNNKEL (reference sequence). In nucleotides, the CDR3 is TGTGCCAGCAGCCAACCGGGACGGGCATATGGCTACACCTTC. Its translation is CASSQPGRAYGYTF.

The gene calls are TRBV18 and TRBJ1-1; TRBD1 might be the D (6 bases). CDR3 size: 13 residues. Germline CDR1 and CDR2: KGHSH and LQKENI. V was clipped by 0 bases and J by 11 bases, with 13 bases between them. The CDR3 bases are TGTGCCAGCTCACCACCGGTGGGGAGGGGGGCTTTCTTT. Translating it yields CASSPPVGRGAFF.

The rearrangement links TRBV7-9 to TRBJ2-2; D gene unclear. V was cut by 5 bases and J by 7 bases, with 11 bases left in between. In germline, CDR1 is SEHNR, CDR2 FQNEAQ (reference sequence). The CDR3 spans 13 residues. For the CDR3, the DNA is TGTGCCAGCAGCCCAGCGCTAGTCGGGGAGCTGTTTTTT. This encodes CASSPALVGELFF.

The genes are TRBV7-9 and TRBJ1-2, with TRBD1 as a possible D gene (5 bases). This CDR3 has 15 amino acids. Germline lookup yields CDR1 SEHNR and CDR2 FQNEAQ (reference sequence). V was shortened by 5 bases and J by 6 bases, with 19 bases between the two germline ends. This CDR3 reads CASSPRAQVGDGYTF. CDR3 coding DNA: TGTGCCAGCAGCCCCCGGGCCCAGGTGGGGGATGGCTACACCTTC.

V usage is TRBV7-9 and J usage is TRBJ1-1; D remains ambiguous. The CDR3 sequence is 15 residues long. Germline-derived CDR1 and CDR2 are SEHNR and FQNEAQ (reference sequence). With 1 base removed from V and 1 base from J, the gap between germline ends came to 10 bases. The CDR3 here is CASSLGSIGNTEAFF. The CDR3 nucleotides read TGTGCCAGCAGCTTAGGGAGTATTGGGAACACTGAAGCTTTCTTT.

The chain has TRBV2 and TRBJ2-7; TRBD1 aligns across 8 bases. The CDR3 runs to 14 residues. Germline CDR1 and CDR2: SNHLY and FYNNEI. The trim removed 8 bases at V and 0 bases at J, leaving 6 bases unmatched. This CDR3 is CASRDRTYSYEQYF. The CDR3 nucleotides read TGTGCCAGCCGGGACAGGACCTACTCCTACGAGCAGTACTTC. The full variable domain, in which reference TRBV2 and TRBJ2-7 provide the parts outside the CDR3, is EPEVTQTPSHQVTQMGQEVILRCVPISNHLYFYWYRQILGQKVEFLVSFYNNEISEKSEIFDDQFSVERPDGSNFTLKIRSTKLEDSAMYFCASRDRTYSYEQYFGPGTRLTVT.

The chain is built from TRBV7-9 and TRBJ2-1; the D is unclear. CDR1 is SEHNR, CDR2 FQNEAQ, per germline (reference sequence). The CDR3 contains 13 residues. Trimming removed 1 base from V and 15 bases from J, with 16 bases in between. This CDR3 is CASSLDGGLSWFF. CDR3 coding DNA: TGTGCCAGCAGCTTAGACGGCGGCCTCTCATGGTTCTTC.

This chain uses TRBV19 with TRBJ1-5; the match to TRBD1 covers 8 bases. The CDR3 length is 15 residues. J lost 2 bases, V lost 3 bases, and 3 bases had no gene match. CDR1 and CDR2 (germline): LNHDA, SQIVND (reference sequence). The DNA of the CDR3 is TGTGCCAGTAGTATGACGACAGGGGGCAATCAGCCCCAGCATTTT. As protein: CASSMTTGGNQPQHF.

Notes on this clone: The germline gene is not matched at one end of the junction; a read error may be the cause. This chain uses TRBV3-1 (or the pseudogene TRBV3-2) with TRBJ1-1, with no clear D. Germline CDR1 and CDR2: LGHDT and YNNKEL (reference sequence). The CDR3 runs to 12 residues. The CDR3 reads CASSSVKTEAFF. The CDR3 DNA reads as TGTGCCAGCAGCTCGGTGAAAACTGAAGCTTTCTTT.